A single T cell receptor (beta chain) is shown here with its context. No antigen is known for it. Sample time point: baseline, week 1 (first vaccination visit). The treatment is: pre-vaccination baseline after standard-of-care therapy. New WHO grade 3 or 4 astrocytomas that were IDH1-mutant and ATRX-lost occurred in the donors. Here immunoSEQ multiplex PCR was the method, and the copy in TCRdb shows in-frame clones only, minus some. This repertoire shows tens of thousands of clones, 83% found once; its top ten account for approximately 7%. Germline CDR1 reads SGHRS; CDR2 reads YFSETQ. The V and J ends lost 4 bases and 0 bases respectively, with 11 bases between them. The CDR3 has 15 amino acids. The data are from a study of a mutant IDH1 vaccine in newly diagnosed glioma. Turning to the study itself: Among treated patients, about 60% were male and around 38% female, and mean age was approximately 43 years. Most had both radiotherapy and temozolomide beforehand; others had only one.

Points from the study as a whole: Changes in the top peripheral T cell clonotypes seemingly had no bearing on pseudoprogression.

This sample comprised PBMCs, obtained from a glioma patient treated with radiotherapy, temozolomide or both. The sequence was obtained from a woman between 50 and 59 years old with glioma. The gene calls are TRBV5-1 and TRBJ1-3; D unclear. Here the CDR3 reads CASSAAGHSGNTIYF. The CDR3 DNA reads TGCGCCAGCAGCGCCGCAGGTCACTCTGGAAACACCATATATTTT. Together with reference TRBV5-1 and TRBJ1-3, the CDR3 gives the full variable domain: KAGVTQTPRYLIKTRGQQVTLSCSPISGHRSVSWYQQTPGQGLQFLFEYFSETQRNKGNFPGRFSGRQFSNSRSEMNVSTLELGDSALYLCASSAAGHSGNTIYFGEGSWLTVV.